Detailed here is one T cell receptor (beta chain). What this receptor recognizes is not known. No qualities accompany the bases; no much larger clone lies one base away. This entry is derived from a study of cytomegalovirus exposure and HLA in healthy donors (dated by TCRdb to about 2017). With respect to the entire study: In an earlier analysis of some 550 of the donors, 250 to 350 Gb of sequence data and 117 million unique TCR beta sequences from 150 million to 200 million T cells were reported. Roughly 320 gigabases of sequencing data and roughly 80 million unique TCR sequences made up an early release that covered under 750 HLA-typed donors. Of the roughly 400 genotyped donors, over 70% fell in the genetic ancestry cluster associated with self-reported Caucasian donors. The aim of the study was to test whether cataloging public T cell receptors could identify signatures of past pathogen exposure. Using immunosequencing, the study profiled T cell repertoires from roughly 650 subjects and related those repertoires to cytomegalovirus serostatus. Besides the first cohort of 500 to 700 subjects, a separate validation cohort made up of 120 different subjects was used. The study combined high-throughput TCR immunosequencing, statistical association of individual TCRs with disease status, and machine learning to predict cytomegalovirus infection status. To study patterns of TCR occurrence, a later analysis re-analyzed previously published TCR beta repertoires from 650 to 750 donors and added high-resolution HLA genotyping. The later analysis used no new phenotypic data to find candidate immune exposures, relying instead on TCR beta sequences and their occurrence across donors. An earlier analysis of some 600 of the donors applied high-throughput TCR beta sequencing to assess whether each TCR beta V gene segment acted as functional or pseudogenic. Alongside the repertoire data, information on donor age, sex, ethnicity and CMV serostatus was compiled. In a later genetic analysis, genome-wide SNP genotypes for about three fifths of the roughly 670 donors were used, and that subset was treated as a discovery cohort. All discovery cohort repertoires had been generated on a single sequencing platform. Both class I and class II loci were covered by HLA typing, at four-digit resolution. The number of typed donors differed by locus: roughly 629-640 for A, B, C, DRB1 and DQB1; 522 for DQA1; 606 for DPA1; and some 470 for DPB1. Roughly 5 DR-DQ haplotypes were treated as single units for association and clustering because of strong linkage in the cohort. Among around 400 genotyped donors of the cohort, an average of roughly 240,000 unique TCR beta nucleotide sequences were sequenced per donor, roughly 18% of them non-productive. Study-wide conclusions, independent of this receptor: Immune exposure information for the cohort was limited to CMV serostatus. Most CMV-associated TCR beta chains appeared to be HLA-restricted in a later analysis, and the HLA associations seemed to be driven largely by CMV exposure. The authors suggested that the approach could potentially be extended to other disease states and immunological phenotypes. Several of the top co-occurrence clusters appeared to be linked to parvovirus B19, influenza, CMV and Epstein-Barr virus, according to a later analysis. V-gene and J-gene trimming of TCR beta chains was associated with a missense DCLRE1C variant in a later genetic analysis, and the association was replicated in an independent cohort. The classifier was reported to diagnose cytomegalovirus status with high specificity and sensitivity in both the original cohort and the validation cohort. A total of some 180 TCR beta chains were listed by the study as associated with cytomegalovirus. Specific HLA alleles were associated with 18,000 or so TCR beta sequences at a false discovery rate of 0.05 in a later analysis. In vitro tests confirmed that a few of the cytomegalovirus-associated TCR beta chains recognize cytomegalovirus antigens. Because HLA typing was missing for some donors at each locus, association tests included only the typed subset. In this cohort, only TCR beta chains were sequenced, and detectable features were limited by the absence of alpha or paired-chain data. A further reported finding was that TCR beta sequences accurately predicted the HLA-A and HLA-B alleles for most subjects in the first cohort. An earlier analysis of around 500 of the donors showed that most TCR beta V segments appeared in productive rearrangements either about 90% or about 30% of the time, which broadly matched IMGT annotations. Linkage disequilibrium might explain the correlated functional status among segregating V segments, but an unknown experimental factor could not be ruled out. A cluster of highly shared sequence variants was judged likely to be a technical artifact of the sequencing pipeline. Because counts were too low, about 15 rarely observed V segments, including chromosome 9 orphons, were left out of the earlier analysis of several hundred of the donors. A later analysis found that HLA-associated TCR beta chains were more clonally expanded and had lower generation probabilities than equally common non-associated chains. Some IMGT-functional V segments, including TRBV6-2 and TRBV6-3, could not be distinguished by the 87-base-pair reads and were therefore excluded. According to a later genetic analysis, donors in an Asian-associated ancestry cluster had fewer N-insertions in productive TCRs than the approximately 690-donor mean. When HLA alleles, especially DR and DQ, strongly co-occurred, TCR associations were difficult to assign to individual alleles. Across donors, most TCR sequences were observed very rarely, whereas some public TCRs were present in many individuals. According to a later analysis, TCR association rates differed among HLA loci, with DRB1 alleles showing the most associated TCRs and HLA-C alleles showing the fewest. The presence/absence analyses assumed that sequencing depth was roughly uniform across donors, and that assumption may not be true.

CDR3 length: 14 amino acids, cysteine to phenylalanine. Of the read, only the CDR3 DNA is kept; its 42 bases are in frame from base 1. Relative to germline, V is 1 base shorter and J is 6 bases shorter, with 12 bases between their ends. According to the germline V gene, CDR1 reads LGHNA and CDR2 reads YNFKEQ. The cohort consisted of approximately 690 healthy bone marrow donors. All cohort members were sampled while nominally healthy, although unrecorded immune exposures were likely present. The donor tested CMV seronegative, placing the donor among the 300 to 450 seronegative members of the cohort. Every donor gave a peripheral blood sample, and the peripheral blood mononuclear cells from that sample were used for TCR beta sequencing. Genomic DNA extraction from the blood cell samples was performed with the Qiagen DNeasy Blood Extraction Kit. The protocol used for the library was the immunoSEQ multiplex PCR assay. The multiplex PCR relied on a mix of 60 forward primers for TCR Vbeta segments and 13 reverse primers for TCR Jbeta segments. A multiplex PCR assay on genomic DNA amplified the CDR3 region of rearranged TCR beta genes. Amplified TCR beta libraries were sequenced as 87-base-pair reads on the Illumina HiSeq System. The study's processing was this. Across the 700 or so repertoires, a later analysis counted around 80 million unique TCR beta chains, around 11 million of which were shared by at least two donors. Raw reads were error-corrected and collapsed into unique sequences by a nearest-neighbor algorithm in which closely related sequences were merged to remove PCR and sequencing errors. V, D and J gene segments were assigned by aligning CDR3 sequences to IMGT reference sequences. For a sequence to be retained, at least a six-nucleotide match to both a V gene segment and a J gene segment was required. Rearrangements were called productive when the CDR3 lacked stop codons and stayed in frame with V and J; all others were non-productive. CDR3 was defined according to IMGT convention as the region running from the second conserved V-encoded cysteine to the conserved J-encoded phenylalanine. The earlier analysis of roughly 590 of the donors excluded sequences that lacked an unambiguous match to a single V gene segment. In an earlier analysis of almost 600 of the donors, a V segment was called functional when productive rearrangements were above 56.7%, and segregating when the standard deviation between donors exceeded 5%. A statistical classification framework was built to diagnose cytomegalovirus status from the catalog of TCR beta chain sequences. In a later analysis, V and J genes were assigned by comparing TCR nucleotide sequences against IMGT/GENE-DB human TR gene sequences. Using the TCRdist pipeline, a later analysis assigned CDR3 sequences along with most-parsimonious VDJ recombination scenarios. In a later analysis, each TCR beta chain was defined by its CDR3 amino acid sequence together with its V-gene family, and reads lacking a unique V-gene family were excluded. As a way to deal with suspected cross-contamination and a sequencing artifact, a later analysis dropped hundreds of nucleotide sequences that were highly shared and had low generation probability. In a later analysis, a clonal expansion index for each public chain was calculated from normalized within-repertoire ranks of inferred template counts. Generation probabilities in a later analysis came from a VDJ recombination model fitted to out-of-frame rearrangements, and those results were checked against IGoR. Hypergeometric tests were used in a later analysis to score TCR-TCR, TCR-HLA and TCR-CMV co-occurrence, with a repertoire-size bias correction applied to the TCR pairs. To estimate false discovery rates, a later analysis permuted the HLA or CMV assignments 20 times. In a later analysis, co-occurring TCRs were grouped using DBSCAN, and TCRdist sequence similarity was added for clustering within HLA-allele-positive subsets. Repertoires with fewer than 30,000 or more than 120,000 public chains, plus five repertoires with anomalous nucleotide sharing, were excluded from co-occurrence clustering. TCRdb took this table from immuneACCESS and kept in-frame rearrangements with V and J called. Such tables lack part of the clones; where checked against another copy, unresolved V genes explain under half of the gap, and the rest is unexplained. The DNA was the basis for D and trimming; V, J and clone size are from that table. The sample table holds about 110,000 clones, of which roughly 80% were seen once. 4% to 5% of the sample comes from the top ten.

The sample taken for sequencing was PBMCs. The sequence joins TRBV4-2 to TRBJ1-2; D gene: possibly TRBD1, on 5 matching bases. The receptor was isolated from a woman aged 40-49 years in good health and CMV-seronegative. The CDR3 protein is CASSQVSGWDGYTF. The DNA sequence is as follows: TGTGCCAGCAGCCAAGTCTCAGGGTGGGATGGCTACACCTTC.